This TCR beta chain was found in a study of follicular helper T cells after annual influenza vaccination. As for this clone: What it binds is unknown.

General study findings and limits: Day 7 ICOS+CD38+ clones later appeared mostly in ICOS-CD38- cTfh.

TCRB was sequenced at Survey level resolution. Assay: immunoSEQ multiplex PCR; the TCRdb copy retains only in-frame clones and omits some. Among 9,500 to 11,000 clones listed, approximately 82% were seen once. Trimming cost V 7 bases and J 8 bases, with 11 bases left between them. The CDR3 consists of 11 residues. The germline V gene encodes CDR1 MDHEN and CDR2 SYDVKM. Time point denoted: 2014-2015 season, 7 days after vaccination. The source of this sequence is an adult who received the influenza vaccine. The material sequenced was CXCR5- memory CD4+ T cells sorted from blood, taken 7 days after influenza vaccination. The chain joins TRBV28 to TRBJ1-1; D is undetermined. CDR3 sequence (DNA): TGTGCCAGCACGGCAGGCCTAGAAGCTTTCTTT. Translation: CASTAGLEAFF.